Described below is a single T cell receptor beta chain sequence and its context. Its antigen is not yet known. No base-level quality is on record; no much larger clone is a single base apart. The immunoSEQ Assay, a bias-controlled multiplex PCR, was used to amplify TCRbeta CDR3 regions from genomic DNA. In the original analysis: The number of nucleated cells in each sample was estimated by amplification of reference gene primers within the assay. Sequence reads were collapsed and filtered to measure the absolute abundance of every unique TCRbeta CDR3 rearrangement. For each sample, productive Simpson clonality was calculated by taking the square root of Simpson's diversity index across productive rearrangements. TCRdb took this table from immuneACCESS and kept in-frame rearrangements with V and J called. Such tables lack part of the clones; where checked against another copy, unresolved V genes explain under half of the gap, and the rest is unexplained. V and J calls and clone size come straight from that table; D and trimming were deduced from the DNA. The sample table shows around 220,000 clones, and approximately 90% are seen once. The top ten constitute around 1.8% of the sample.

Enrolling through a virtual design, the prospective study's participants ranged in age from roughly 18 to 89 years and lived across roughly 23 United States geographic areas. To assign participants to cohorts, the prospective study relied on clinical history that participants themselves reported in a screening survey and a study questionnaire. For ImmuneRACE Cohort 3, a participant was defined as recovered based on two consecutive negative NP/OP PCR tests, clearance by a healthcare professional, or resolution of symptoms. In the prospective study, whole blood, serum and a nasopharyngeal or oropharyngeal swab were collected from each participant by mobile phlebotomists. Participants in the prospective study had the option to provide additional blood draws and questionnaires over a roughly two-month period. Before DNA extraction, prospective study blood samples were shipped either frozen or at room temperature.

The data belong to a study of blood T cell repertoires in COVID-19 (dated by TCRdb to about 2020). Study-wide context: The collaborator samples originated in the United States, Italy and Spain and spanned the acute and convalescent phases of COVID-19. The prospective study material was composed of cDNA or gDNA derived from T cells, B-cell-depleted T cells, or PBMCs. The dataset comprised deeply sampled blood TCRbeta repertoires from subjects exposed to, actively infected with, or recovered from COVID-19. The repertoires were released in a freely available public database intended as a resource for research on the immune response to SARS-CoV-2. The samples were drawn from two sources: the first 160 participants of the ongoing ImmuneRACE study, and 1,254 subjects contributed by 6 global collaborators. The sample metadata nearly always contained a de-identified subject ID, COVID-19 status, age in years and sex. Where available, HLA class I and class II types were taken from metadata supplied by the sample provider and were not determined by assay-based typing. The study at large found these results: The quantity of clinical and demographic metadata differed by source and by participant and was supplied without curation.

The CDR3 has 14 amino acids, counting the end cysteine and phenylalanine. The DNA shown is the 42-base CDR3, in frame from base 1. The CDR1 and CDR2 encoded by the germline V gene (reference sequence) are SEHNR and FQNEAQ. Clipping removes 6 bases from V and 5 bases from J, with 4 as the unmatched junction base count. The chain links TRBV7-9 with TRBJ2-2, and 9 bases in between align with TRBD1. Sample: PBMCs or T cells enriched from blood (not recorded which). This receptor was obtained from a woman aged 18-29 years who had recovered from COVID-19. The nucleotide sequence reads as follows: TGTGCCAGCAGGCGGGACAGGGCGACCGGGGAGCTGTTTTTT. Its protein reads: CASRRDRATGELFF.